This T cell receptor (beta chain) was retrieved from a study of PD-L1 blockade in urothelial cancer. Study-level information: Prior chemotherapy ranged from 0 to 3 regimens per patient. Per blood sample, T cells had a median of about 130,000. Analyses used blood from 3 weeks (second dose) and 6 weeks after treatment start.

In each PCR, synthetic TCR analog templates were spiked in. Measured with immunoSEQ multiplex PCR; TCRdb has only the in-frame clones, and not every one. This sample has some 40,000 clones; about 80% occur once, and the top ten carry about 11%. Time point indicated: peripheral blood 6 weeks after treatment start. The CDR3 runs 15 residues. V dropped 7 bases and J dropped 0; count of bases not matched to a gene: 6. The germline gives CDR1 LNHDA, CDR2 SQIVND (reference sequence). This sequence joins TRBV19 and TRBJ2-1; 7 nucleotides align to TRBD1. The receptor comes from a man aged 40-49 years with urothelial cancer. This material consisted of PBMCs, taken around atezolizumab (anti-PD-L1) treatment. The chain's CDR3 is CASTTGDSSYNEQFF. CDR3 in DNA: TGTGCCAGTACTACAGGGGATAGCTCCTACAATGAGCAGTTCTTC.